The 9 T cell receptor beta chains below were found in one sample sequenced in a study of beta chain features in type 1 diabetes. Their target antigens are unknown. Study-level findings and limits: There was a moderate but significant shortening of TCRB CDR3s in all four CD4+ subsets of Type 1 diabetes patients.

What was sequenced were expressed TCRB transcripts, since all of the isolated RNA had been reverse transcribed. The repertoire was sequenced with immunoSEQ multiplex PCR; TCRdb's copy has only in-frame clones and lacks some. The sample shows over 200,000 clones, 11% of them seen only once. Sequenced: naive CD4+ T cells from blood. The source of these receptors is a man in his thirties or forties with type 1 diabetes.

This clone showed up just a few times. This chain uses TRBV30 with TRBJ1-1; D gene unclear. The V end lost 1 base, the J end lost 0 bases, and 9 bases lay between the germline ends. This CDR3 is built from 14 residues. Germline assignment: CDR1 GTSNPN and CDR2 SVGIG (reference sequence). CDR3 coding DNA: TGTGCCTGGAGTGGGCTTAGCATGAACACTGAAGCTTTCTTT. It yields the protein CAWSGLSMNTEAFF.

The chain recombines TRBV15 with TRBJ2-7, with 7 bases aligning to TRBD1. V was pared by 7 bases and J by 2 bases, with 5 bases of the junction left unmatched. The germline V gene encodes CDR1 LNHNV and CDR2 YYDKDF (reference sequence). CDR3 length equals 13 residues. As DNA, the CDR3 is TGTGCCACCACGAACGACAGGGCCTACGAGCAGTACTTC. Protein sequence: CATTNDRAYEQYF.

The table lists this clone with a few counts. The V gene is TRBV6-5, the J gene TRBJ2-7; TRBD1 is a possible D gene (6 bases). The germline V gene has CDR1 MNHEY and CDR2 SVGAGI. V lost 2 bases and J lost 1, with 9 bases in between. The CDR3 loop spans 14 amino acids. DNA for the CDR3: TGTGCCAGCAGTTACGCAACAGGGTCCTACGAGCAGTACTTC. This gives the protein CASSYATGSYEQYF.

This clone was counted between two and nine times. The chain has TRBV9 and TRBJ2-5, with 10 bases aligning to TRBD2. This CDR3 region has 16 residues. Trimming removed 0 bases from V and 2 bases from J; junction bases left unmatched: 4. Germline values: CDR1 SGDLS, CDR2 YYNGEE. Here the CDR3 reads CASSVGSSGGQETQYF. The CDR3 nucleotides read TGTGCCAGCAGCGTAGGTTCTAGCGGGGGACAAGAGACCCAGTACTTC.

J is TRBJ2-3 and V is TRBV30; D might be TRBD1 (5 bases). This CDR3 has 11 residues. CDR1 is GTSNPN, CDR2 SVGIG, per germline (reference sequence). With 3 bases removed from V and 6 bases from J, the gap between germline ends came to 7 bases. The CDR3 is CAWRSGDTQYF. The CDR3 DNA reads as TGTGCCTGGAGGTCAGGGGATACGCAGTATTTT. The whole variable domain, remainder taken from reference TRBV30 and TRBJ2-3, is SQTIHQWPATLVQPVGSPLSLECTVEGTSNPNLYWYRQAAGRGLQLLFYSVGIGQISSEVPQNLSASRPQDRQFILSSKKLLLSDSGFYLCAWRSGDTQYFGPGTRLTVL.

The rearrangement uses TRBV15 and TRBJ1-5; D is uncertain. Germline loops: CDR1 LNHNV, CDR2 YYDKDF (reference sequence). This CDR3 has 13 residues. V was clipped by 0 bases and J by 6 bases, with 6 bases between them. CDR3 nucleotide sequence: TGTGCCACCAGCAGAGATCCCATTCAGCCCCAGCATTTT. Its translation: CATSRDPIQPQHF.

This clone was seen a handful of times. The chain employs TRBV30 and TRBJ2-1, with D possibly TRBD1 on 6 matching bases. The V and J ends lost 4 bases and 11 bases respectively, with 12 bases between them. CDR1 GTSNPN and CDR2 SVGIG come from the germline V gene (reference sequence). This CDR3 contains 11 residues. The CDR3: CAWTLDSQQFF. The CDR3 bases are TGTGCCTGGACCCTGGACAGCCAGCAGTTCTTC.

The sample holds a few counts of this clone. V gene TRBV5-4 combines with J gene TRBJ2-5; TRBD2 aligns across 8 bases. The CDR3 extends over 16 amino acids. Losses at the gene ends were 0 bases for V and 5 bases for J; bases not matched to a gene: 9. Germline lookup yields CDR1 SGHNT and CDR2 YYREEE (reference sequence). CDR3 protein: CASSLDLAGIKETQYF. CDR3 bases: TGTGCCAGCAGCTTGGATTTAGCGGGGATAAAGGAGACCCAGTACTTC. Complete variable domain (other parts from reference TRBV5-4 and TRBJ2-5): ETGVTQSPTHLIKTRGQQVTLRCSSQSGHNTVSWYQQALGQGPQFIFQYYREEENGRGNFPPRFSGLQFPNYSSELNVNALELDDSALYLCASSLDLAGIKETQYFGPGTRLLVL.

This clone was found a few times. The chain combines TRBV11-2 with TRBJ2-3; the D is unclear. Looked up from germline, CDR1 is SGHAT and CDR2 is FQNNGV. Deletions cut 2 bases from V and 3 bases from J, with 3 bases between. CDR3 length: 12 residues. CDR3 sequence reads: CASSLQTDTQYF. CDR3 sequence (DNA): TGTGCCAGCAGCTTACAGACAGATACGCAGTATTTT.